Listed here is a single T cell receptor beta chain. This specimen comes from a study of blood T cell repertoires in COVID-19. At the level of the study: The United States, Italy and Spain supplied acute and convalescent COVID-19 samples. PBMCs, B-cell-depleted T cells, or T cells provided the cDNA or gDNA that made up the material.

In the study's own analysis: Estimation of nucleated cell counts was performed using reference gene primer amplification. Clones were read by immunoSEQ multiplex PCR, and TCRdb kept only the in-frame ones, dropping some. The V and J calls and clone size were taken over from that table, and D and trimming were inferred from the DNA. The table lists roughly 140,000 clones, 81% of them singletons. Trimming cost V 2 bases and J 1 base, with 11 bases left between them. There are 15 residues in the CDR3. Germline CDR1 and CDR2: MNHNY and SVGAGI (reference sequence). Sequenced input: peripheral blood. The chain carries TRBV6-6 and TRBJ1-1; D remains unclear. The receptor was isolated from a human donor in a cohort sampled during active COVID-19. CDR3 residues: CASSYPQSSNTEAFF. CDR3 DNA: TGTGCCAGCAGTTACCCACAGTCTTCGAACACTGAAGCTTTCTTT.